Following are 17 T cell receptor beta chains from one sample sequenced in a study of T cell responses to AZD1222 COVID-19 vaccine. Measured with immunoSEQ multiplex PCR; TCRdb has only the in-frame clones, and not every one. The table records roughly 42,000 clones, 88% of them present only once. The input for sequencing was peripheral blood, taken 28 days after the second dose of the MenACWY control vaccine. These TCRs come from an adult who received the MenACWY meningococcal vaccine as a control.

The gene calls are TRBV7-2 and TRBJ2-1; no firm D call. The CDR3 runs to 13 residues. V lost 1 base and J lost 8, with 9 bases in between. Germline CDR1 reads SGHTA; CDR2 reads FQGNSA. The CDR3 coding sequence is TGTGCCAGCAGCTTAGGTACAAGGGATGAGCAGTTCTTC. This translates into CASSLGTRDEQFF.

The chain joins TRBV2 to TRBJ1-5; tentatively, D is TRBD1 (6 bases). The CDR3 runs 13 residues. Trimming shortened V by 7 bases and J by 4 bases, and 11 bases separated the two germline ends. Germline V gives CDR1 SNHLY, CDR2 FYNNEI. The CDR3 here is CASNGQLNQPQHF. CDR3 nucleotide sequence: TGTGCCAGCAATGGACAGTTGAATCAGCCCCAGCATTTT.

This clone was seen a few times. The CDR3 coding sequence is TGTGCCAGCAGCTTAGGCCTTTACTACGAGCAGTACTTC. Its protein product is CASSLGLYYEQYF. The V call is TRBV7-9, the J call TRBJ2-7; D ambiguous. In germline, CDR1 is SEHNR, CDR2 FQNEAQ (reference sequence). The V end lost 1 base, the J end lost 3 bases, and 7 bases lay between the germline ends. The CDR3 runs 13 residues.

The rearrangement uses TRBV19 and TRBJ1-5; weak D call: TRBD1 (6 bases). The CDR3 contains 16 residues. CDR1 and CDR2 (germline): LNHDA, SQIVND (reference sequence). V lost 5 bases, J lost 1 base, and 15 bases lay in between. In nucleotides, the CDR3 is TGTGCCAGTAGTTGGTCGTCGGGGGGCAGCAATCAGCCCCAGCATTTT. This gives the protein CASSWSSGGSNQPQHF.

The CDR3 bases are TGTGCCACCAGCGCAAACCCCGGGACAGGGGGCACAGATACGCAGTATTTT. This gives the protein CATSANPGTGGTDTQYF. The rearrangement links TRBV15 to TRBJ2-3, with 10 positions matching TRBD1. V shed 5 bases and J 1 base; nucleotides not matched to a gene: 9. This CDR3 is built from 17 residues. The germline V gene has CDR1 LNHNV and CDR2 YYDKDF (reference sequence).

V is TRBV9 and J is TRBJ2-1; no firm D call. The ends were cut back, 1 base at V and 8 bases at J, with 7 bases in the middle. Germline V lookup: CDR1 SGDLS, CDR2 YYNGEE. The CDR3 is 12 residues long. CDR3 nucleotides: TGTGCCAGCAGCGTAAACGGTGATGAGCAGTTCTTC. It translates to CASSVNGDEQFF.

The chain joins TRBV25-1 to TRBJ2-7; maybe TRBD2 (6 bases). CDR1 and CDR2 (germline): MGHDK, SYGVNS. Trimming removed 4 bases from V and 6 bases from J, with 16 bases in between. The CDR3 sequence is 14 residues long. The CDR3, as DNA: TGTGCCAGCAGTGGGGGGGACGGATCCGTCGAGCAGTACTTC. Its translation is CASSGGDGSVEQYF.

This chain connects TRBV5-1 to TRBJ1-1, with a tentative D call TRBD1 (5 bases). Germline V gives CDR1 SGHRS, CDR2 YFSETQ. The CDR3 is 14 residues long. V was clipped by 0 bases and J by 4 bases, with 10 bases between them. This CDR3 reads CASSLEGRGTEAFF. DNA of the CDR3: TGCGCCAGCAGCTTGGAGGGGCGGGGCACTGAAGCTTTCTTT.

The chain combines TRBV6-6 with TRBJ2-1; possible D gene TRBD1, 6 bases. This CDR3 region has 13 residues. The V and J ends lost 8 bases and 6 bases respectively, with 14 bases between them. CDR1 MNHNY and CDR2 SVGAGI come from the germline V gene (reference sequence). The CDR3 here is CASLYRDGNEQFF. The CDR3 bases are TGTGCCAGCTTATACAGGGATGGCAATGAGCAGTTCTTC.

This clone was observed once. The J gene is TRBJ2-7, the V gene TRBV7-9, with D perhaps TRBD1 or TRBD2 (5 bases each). The CDR3 loop spans 14 amino acids. V lost 10 bases to trimming and J lost 4 bases, with 20 bases between them. Per germline, CDR1 SEHNR and CDR2 FQNEAQ (reference sequence). This chain's CDR3 is CATSPDSPGYEQYF. For the CDR3, the DNA is TGTGCCACTTCACCCGACAGTCCGGGGTACGAGCAGTACTTC. Drawing the rest from reference TRBV7-9 and TRBJ2-7, the complete variable domain is DTGVSQNPRHKITKRGQNVTFRCDPISEHNRLYWYRQTLGQGPEFLTYFQNEAQLEKSRLLSDRFSAERPKGSFSTLEIQRTEQGDSAMYLCATSPDSPGYEQYFGPGTRLTVT.

The chain employs TRBV7-8 and TRBJ2-1; TRBD2 matches at 13 bases. V was pared by 5 bases and J by 6 bases, with 7 bases of the junction left unmatched. The CDR3 spans 16 residues. From germline, CDR1 is SGHVS and CDR2 FQNEAQ. The CDR3 nucleotides read TGTGCCAGCAGCGCCTACCGGACTAGCGGGAGCAATGAGCAGTTCTTC. It specifies CASSAYRTSGSNEQFF. Filled out from reference TRBV7-8 and TRBJ2-1, the complete variable domain reads GAGVSQSPRYKVAKRGQDVALRCDPISGHVSLFWYQQALGQGPEFLTYFQNEAQLDKSGLPSDRFFAERPEGSVSTLKIQRTQQEDSAVYLCASSAYRTSGSNEQFFGPGTRLTVL.

V gene TRBV29-1 combines with J gene TRBJ2-1; D is unresolved. The CDR3 is made up of 13 amino acids. The germline V gene encodes CDR1 SQVTM and CDR2 ANQGSEA. V was clipped by 4 bases and J by 4 bases, with 11 bases between them. For the CDR3, the DNA is TGCAGCGTTGTAATATTTGATTACAATGAGCAGTTCTTC. It specifies CSVVIFDYNEQFF.

The chain has TRBV7-2 and TRBJ1-4; possible D gene TRBD1, 5 bases. This CDR3 has 15 amino acids. Germline CDR1 SGHTA, CDR2 FQGNSA. V dropped 4 bases and J dropped 6 bases, with 15 bases sitting between them. Here the CDR3 DNA reads TGTGCCAGCAGCTCACCAGGGTGGGGTTATGAAAAACTGTTTTTT. The encoded protein is CASSSPGWGYEKLFF.

The chain links TRBV2 to TRBJ2-7; TRBD1 matches 7 bases. The CDR3 consists of 14 residues. Per germline, CDR1 SNHLY and CDR2 FYNNEI. Trimming cost V 10 bases and J 0 bases; bases outside gene matches: 9. The CDR3 region is CATFETGPSYEQYF. The CDR3 DNA sequence: TGTGCCACCTTCGAGACAGGGCCCTCCTACGAGCAGTACTTC.

This clone has just a few counts. The chain combines TRBV10-3 with TRBJ2-7, with TRBD1 as a possible D gene (5 bases). The CDR3 runs to 14 residues. V was shortened by 4 bases and J by 2 bases, with 12 bases between the two germline ends. CDR1 is ENHRY and CDR2 is SYGVKD in the germline V gene. CDR3 region: CAISGPGRAYEQYF. The CDR3 DNA sequence: TGTGCCATCAGTGGCCCGGGCAGGGCCTACGAGCAGTACTTC.

This chain links TRBV5-6 with TRBJ2-2; 8 bases match TRBD2. CDR3 size: 16 residues. After removal of 0 bases from V and 4 bases from J, the junction contained 5 bases not matched to a gene. Germline values: CDR1 SGHDT, CDR2 YYEEEE. CDR3 residues: CASSLGQRGFTGELFF. CDR3 nucleotide sequence: TGTGCCAGCAGCTTGGGACAGCGGGGGTTCACCGGGGAGCTGTTTTTT.

The chain couples TRBV3-1 (or the pseudogene TRBV3-2) to TRBJ2-7; TRBD2 matches 10 bases. Looked up from germline, CDR1 is LGHDT and CDR2 is YNNKEL (reference sequence). The CDR3 consists of 13 residues. Trimming cost V 9 bases and J 2 bases; bases outside gene matches: 4. The CDR3 coding sequence is TGTGCCAGTGGACTAGCGGATGCCTACGAGCAGTACTTC. The encoded protein is CASGLADAYEQYF.